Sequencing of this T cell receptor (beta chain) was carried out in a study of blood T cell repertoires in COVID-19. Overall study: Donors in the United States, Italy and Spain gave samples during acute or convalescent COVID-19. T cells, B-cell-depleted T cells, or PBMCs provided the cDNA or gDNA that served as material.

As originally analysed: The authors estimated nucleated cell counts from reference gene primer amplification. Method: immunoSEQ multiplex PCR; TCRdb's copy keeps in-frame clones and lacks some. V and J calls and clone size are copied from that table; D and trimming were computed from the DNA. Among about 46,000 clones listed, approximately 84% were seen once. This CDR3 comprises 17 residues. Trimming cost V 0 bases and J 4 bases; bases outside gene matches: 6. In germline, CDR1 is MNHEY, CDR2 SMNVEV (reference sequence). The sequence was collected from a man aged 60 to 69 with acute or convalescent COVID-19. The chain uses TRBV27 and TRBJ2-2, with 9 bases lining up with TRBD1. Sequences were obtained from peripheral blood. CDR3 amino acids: CASSLSGTGQATGELFF. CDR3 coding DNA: TGTGCCAGCAGTTTATCGGGGACAGGGCAGGCCACCGGGGAGCTGTTTTTT.